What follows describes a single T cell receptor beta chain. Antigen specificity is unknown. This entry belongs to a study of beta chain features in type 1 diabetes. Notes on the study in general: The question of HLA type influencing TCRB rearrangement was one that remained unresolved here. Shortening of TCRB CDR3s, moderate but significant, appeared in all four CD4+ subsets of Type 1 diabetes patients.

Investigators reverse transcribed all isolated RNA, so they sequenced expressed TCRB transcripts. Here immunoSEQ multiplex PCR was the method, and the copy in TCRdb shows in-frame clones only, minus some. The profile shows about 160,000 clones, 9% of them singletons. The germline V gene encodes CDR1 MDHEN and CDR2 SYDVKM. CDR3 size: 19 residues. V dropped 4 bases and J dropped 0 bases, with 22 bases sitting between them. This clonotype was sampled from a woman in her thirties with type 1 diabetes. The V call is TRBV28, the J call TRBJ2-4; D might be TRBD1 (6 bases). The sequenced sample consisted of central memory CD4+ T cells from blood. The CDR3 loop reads CASSSYQRDRQLAKNIQYF. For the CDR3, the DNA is TGTGCCAGCAGTTCTTACCAACGCGACAGGCAACTAGCCAAAAACATTCAGTACTTC.